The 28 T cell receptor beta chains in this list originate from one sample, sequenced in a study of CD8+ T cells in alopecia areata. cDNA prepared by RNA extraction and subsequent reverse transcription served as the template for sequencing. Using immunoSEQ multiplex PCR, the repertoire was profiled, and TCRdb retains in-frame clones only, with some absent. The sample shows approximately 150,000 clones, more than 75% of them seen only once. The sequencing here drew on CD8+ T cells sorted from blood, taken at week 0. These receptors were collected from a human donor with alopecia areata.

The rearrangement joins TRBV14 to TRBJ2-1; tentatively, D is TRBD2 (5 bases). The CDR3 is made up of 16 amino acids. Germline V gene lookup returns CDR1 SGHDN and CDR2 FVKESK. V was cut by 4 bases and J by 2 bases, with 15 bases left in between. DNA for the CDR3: TGTGCCAGCAGCCTCGACTTTAGCGACCCCTACAATGAGCAGTTCTTC. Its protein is CASSLDFSDPYNEQFF.

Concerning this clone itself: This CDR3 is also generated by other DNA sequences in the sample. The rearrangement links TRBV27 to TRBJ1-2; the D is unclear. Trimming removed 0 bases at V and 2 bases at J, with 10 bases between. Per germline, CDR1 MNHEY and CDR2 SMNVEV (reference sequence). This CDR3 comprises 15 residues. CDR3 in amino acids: CASSLSAGGNYGYTF. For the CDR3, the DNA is TGTGCCAGCAGTTTATCGGCCGGAGGGAACTATGGCTACACCTTC.

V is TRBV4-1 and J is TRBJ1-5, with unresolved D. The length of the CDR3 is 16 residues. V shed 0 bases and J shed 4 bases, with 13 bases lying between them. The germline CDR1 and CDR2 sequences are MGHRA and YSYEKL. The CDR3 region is CASSQDPGSGNQPQHF. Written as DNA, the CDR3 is TGCGCCAGCAGCCAAGATCCGGGATCTGGAAATCAGCCCCAGCATTTT.

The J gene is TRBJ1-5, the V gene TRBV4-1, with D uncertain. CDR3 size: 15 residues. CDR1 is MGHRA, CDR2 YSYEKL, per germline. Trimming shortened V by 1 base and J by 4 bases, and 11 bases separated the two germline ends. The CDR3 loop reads CASSQGSGSNQPQHF. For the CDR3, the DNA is TGCGCCAGCAGCCAAGGGAGCGGGTCTAATCAGCCCCAGCATTTT.

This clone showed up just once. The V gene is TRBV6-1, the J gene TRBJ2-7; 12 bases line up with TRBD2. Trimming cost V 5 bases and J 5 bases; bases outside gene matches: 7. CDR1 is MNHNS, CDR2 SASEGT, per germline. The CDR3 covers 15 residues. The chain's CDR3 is CASSPWTSGTDEQYF. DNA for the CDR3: TGTGCCAGCAGTCCCTGGACTAGCGGGACCGACGAGCAGTACTTC.

CDR3 DNA sequence: TGTGCCAGCAGTGAGGGTAGCGGGGGGCTACTGAGCTCCTACAATGAGCAGTTCTTC. Translated, it gives CASSEGSGGLLSSYNEQFF. The chain carries TRBV6-4 and TRBJ2-1, with 10 bases identical to TRBD2. The germline gives CDR1 MRHNA, CDR2 SNTAGT. V dropped 3 bases and J dropped 0; count of bases not matched to a gene: 11. There are 19 residues in the CDR3.

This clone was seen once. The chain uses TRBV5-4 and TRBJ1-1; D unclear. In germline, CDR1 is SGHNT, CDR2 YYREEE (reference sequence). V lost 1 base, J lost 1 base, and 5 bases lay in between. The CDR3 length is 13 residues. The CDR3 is CASSLTENTEAFF. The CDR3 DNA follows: TGTGCCAGCAGCTTGACAGAGAACACTGAAGCTTTCTTT.

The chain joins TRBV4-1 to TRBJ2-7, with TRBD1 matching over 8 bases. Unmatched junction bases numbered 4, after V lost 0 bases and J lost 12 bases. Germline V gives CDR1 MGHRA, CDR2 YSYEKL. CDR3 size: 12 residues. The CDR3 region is CASSQEWGQAYF. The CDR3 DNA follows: TGCGCCAGCAGCCAAGAATGGGGACAGGCGTACTTC.

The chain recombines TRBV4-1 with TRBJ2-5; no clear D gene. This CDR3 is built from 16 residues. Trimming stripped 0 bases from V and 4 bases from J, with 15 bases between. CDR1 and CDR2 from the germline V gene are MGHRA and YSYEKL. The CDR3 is CASSQDNSLGSETQYF. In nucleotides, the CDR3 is TGCGCCAGCAGCCAAGATAACAGTTTAGGGTCAGAGACCCAGTACTTC.

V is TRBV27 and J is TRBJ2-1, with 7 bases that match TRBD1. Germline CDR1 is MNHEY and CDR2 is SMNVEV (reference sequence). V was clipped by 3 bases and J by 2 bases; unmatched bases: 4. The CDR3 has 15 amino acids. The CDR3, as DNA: TGTGCCAGCAGTTTGACAGGGAGCGCCTACAATGAGCAGTTCTTC. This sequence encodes CASSLTGSAYNEQFF.

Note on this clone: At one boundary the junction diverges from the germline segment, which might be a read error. CDR3 sequence (DNA): TGTGCCAGCAGCTCGGGACAGGGGTTTGCAGATACGCGGTATTTT. Translation gives CASSSGQGFADTRYF. The chain recombines TRBV7-6 with TRBJ2-3, with 10 bases identical to TRBD1. Germline CDR1 and CDR2: SGHVS and FNYEAQ. This CDR3 has 15 amino acids. The full variable domain, in which reference TRBV7-6 and TRBJ2-3 provide the parts outside the CDR3, is GAGVSQSPRYKVTKRGQDVALRCDPISGHVSLYWYRQALGQGPEFLTYFNYEAQQDKSGLPNDRFSAERPEGSISTLTIQRTEQRDSAMYRCASSSGQGFADTRYFGPGTRLTVL.

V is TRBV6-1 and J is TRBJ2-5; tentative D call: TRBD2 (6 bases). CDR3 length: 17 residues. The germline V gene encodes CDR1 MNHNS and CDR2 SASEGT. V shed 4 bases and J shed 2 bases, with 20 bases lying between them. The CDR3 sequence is CASSVTPYVAVQETQYF. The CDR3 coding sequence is TGTGCCAGCAGTGTAACCCCCTATGTAGCGGTACAAGAGACCCAGTACTTC.

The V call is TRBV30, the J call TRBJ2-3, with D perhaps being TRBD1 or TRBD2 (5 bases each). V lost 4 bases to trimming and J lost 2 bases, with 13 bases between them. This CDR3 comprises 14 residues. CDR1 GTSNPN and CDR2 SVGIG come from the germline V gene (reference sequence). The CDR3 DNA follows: TGTGCCTGGACGACGGGACGGTACACAGATACGCAGTATTTT. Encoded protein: CAWTTGRYTDTQYF.

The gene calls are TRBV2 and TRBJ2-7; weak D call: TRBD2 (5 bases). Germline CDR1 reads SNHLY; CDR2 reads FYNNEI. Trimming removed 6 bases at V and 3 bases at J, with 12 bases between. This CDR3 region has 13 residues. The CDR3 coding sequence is TGTGCCAGCAGAGAGAGAGGGAACTACGAGCAGTACTTC. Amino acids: CASRERGNYEQYF.

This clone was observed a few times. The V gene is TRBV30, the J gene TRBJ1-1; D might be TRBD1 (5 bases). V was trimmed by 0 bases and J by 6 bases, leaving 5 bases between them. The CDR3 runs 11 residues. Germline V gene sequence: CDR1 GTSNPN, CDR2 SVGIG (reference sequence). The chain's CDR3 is CAWSVGAEAFF. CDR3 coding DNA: TGTGCCTGGAGTGTAGGGGCTGAAGCTTTCTTT.

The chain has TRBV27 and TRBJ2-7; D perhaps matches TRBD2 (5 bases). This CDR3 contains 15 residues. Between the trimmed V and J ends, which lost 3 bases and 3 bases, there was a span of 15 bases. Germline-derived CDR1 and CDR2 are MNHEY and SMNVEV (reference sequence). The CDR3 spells CASSLIYGLNYEQYF. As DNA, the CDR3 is TGTGCCAGCAGTTTGATTTACGGACTTAACTACGAGCAGTACTTC.

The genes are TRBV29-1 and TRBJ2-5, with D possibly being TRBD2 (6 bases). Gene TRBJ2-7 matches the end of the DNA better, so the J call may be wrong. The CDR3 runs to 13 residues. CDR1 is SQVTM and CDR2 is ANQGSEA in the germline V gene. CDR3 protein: CSVEDRGGVEQYF. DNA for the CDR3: TGCAGCGTTGAAGATCGAGGAGGGGTCGAGCAGTACTTC.

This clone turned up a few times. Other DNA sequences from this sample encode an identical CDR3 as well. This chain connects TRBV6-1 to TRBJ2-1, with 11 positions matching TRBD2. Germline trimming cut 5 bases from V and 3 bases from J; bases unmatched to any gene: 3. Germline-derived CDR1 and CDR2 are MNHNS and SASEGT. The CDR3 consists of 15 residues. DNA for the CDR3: TGTGCCAGCAGTTTACTAGCGGGAGACTACAATGAGCAGTTCTTC. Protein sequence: CASSLLAGDYNEQFF.

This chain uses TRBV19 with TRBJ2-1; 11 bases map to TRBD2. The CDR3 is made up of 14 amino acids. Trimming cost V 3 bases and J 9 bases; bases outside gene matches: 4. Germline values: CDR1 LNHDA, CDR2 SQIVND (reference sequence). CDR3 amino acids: CASSMASGGFEQFF. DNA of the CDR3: TGTGCCAGTAGTATGGCTAGCGGGGGGTTTGAGCAGTTCTTC.

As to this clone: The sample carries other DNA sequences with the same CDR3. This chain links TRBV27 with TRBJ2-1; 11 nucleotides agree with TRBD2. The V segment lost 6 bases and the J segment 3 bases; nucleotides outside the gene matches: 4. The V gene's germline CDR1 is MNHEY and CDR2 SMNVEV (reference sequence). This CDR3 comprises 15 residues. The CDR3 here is CASSPGTSGYNEQFF. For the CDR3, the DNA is TGTGCCAGCAGCCCAGGGACTAGCGGCTACAATGAGCAGTTCTTC.

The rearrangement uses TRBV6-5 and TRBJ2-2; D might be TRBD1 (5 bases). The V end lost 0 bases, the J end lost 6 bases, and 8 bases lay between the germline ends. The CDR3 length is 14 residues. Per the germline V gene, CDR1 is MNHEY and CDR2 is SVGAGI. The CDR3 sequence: CASSYSVGAGELFF. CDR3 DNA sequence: TGTGCCAGCAGTTACTCAGTAGGGGCCGGGGAGCTGTTTTTT.

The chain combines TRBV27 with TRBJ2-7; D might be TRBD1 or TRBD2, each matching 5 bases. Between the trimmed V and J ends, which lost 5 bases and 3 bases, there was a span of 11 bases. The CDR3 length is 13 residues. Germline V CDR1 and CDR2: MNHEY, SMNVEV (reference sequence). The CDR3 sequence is CASSLRDHYEQYF. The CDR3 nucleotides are TGTGCCAGCAGTCTCCGGGACCACTACGAGCAGTACTTC.

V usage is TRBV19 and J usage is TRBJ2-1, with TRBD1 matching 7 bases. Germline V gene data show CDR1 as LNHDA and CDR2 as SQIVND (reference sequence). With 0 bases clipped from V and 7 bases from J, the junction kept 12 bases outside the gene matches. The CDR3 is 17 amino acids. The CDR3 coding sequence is TGTGCCAGTAGTATAGATCCGGGGACAGTGGGTTTTAATGAGCAGTTCTTC. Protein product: CASSIDPGTVGFNEQFF.

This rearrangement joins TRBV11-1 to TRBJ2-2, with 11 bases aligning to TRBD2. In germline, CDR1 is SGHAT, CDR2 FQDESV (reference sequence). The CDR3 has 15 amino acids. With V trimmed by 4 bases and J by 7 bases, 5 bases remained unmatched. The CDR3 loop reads CASSSLAGAVGELFF. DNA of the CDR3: TGTGCCAGCAGCTCACTAGCGGGAGCGGTCGGGGAGCTGTTTTTT.

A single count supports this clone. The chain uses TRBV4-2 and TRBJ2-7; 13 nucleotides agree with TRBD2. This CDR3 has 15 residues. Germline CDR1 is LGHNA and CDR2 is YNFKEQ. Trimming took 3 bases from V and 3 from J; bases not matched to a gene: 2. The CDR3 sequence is CASSQGLAGNYEQYF. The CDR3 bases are TGTGCCAGCAGCCAGGGACTAGCGGGGAACTACGAGCAGTACTTC.

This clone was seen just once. The CDR3 DNA follows: TGCAGCGTTATAGGAGGGACCTATGGCTACACCTTC. This translates into CSVIGGTYGYTF. This chain connects TRBV29-1 to TRBJ1-2; tentatively, D is TRBD1 (5 bases). The CDR3 spans 12 residues. Germline V lookup: CDR1 SQVTM, CDR2 ANQGSEA. Trimming left V 5 bases short and J 4 bases short, with 11 bases between.

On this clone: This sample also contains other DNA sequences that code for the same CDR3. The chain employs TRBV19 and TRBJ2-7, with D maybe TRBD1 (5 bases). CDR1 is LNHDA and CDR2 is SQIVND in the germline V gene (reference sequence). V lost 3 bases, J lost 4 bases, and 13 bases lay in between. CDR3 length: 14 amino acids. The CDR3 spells CASSIQDTSYEQYF. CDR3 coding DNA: TGTGCCAGTAGTATTCAGGACACTTCGTACGAGCAGTACTTC.

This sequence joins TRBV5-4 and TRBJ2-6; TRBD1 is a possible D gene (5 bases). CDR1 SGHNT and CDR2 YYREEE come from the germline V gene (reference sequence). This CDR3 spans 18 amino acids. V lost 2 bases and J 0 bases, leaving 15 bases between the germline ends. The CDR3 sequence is CASSFRGDLVSGANVLTF. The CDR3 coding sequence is TGTGCCAGCAGCTTTAGGGGCGACCTCGTCTCTGGGGCCAACGTCCTGACTTTC.